This paragraph reports one TCR beta chain. The antigen remains undetermined. Naive CD8 populations comprised CD45RO-negative cells positively selected for CCR7, excluding terminally differentiated effector memory CD45RA+ cells. Donors, healthy HIV-negative adults, lacked recent acute infections or vaccinations. The data derive from a study of shared clonotypes between healthy human individuals. Notes on the study in general: Relative to their counterparts shared across all four donors, non-shared clonotypes exhibited diminished generation probabilities. What naive subsets generally showed was a larger estimated richness than memory subsets showed.

This CDR3 has 17 residues. CDR1 is SGHRS and CDR2 is YFSETQ in the germline V gene. Trimming removed 4 bases from V and 5 bases from J; junction bases left unmatched: 13. As processed by the authors: ImmunoSEQ only sent back junction sequences with no quality scores, so filtering was done differently. Sequencing was performed with immunoSEQ multiplex PCR; in TCRdb, only in-frame clones are kept and a portion is missing. V, J and clone size were drawn from that table, and D and trimming were deduced from the DNA. The repertoire holds about 600,000 clones, with 95% to 96% as singletons. This clonotype was sampled from a young woman in good health. Sequenced input: naive CD8+ T cells sorted from blood. The rearrangement links TRBV5-1 to TRBJ2-1; TRBD2 matches at 9 bases. CDR3 sequence (DNA): TGCGCCAGCAGCCCGTCTCGCGGGAGGGCCAGCAACAATGAGCAGTTCTTC. As protein: CASSPSRGRASNNEQFF.